This TCR beta chain is from a study of T cell responses to AZD1222 COVID-19 vaccine. Clones were read by immunoSEQ multiplex PCR, and TCRdb kept only the in-frame ones, dropping some. The data show 110,000 to 150,000 clones, 88% seen once. Pooled in the analysis were second doses at about 4 or about 12 weeks. Germline values: CDR1 SGHDN, CDR2 FVKESK. The CDR3 runs 14 residues. The ends were cut back, 3 bases at V and 4 bases at J, with 10 bases in the middle. The source material was peripheral blood, sampled 28 days after the second AZD1222 dose. The TCR originated in an adult who received the AZD1222 COVID-19 vaccine. The V gene is TRBV14, the J gene TRBJ1-5, with D hard to call. The CDR3 is CASSHSGFNQPQHF. The CDR3 coding sequence is TGTGCCAGCAGCCATTCGGGGTTTAATCAGCCCCAGCATTTT.